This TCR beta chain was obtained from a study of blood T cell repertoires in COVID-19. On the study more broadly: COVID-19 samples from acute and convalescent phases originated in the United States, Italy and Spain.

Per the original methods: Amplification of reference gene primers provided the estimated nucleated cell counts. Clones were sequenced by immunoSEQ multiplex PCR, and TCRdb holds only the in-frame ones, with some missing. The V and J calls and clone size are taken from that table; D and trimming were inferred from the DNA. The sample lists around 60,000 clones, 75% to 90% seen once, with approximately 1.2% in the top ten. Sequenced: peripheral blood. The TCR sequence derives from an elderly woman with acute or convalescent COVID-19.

Written as DNA, the CDR3 is TGTGCCAGCAGCATAGCGGGAGCCACAGATACGCAGTATTTT. It is translated as CASSIAGATDTQYF. The chain couples TRBV7-3 to TRBJ2-3; 9 bases line up with TRBD2. Germline V gene data show CDR1 as SGHTA and CDR2 as FQGTGA. V gave up 5 bases and J gave up 2 bases; unmatched junction bases: 2. CDR3 length: 14 residues.